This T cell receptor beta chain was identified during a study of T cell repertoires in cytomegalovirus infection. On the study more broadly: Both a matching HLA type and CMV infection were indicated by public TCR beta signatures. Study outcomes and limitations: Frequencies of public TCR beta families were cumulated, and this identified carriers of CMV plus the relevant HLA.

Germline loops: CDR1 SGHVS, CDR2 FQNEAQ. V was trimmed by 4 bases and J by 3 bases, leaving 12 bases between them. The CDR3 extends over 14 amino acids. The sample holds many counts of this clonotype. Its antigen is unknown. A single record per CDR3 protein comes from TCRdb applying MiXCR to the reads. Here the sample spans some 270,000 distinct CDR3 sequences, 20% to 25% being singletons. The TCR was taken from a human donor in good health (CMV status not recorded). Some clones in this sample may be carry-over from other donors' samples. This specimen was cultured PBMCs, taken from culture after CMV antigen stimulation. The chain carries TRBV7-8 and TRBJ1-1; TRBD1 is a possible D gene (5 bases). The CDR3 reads CASSSQGSDTEAFF. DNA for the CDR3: TGTGCCAGCAGCTCCCAGGGATCGGACACTGAAGCTTTCTTT.